A selection of T cell receptor beta chains follows, all from one sample in a study of cytomegalovirus exposure and HLA in healthy donors. Assay used: immunoSEQ multiplex PCR; TCRdb lists only in-frame clones, some missing. The sample records 150,000 to 180,000 clones, 74% being singletons. Material: PBMCs. These receptors came from a man between 25 and 39 years old in good health and CMV-seronegative. Both conserved end residues are part of each CDR3. The D gene is left open where the match is weak. A clone size is listed for some rows: how often the clone was seen (once, few, many), or a class if it is expanded.

TRBV7-8	TRBJ2-5	NA	TRBD2	TGTGCCAGCAGCGTAGAGGAAGTGGCGGGGGACTACCAAGAGACCCAGTACTTC	CASSVEEVAGDYQETQYF
TRBV5-4	TRBJ2-7	once	NA	TGTGCCAGCAGCTTTATCTCGAGCTCCTACGAGCAGTACTTC	CASSFISSSYEQYF
TRBV5-1	TRBJ2-3	NA	TRBD2	TGCGCCAGCAGCTTTGGGACTAGAGGGGAGACAGATACGCAGTATTTT	CASSFGTRGETDTQYF
TRBV5-1	TRBJ2-3	NA	NA	TGCGCCAGCAGCTTGGCAGGATCATCGGATACGCAGTATTTT	CASSLAGSSDTQYF
TRBV28	TRBJ1-2	NA	TRBD1	TGTGCCAGCAGGACAGGGGGCAATGGCTACACCTTC	CASRTGGNGYTF
TRBV28	TRBJ2-3	NA	TRBD1	TGTGCCAGCACCCTGGGACAGGGAAGCACAGATACGCAGTATTTT	CASTLGQGSTDTQYF
TRBV7-8	TRBJ2-7	few	TRBD2	TGTGCCAGCAGCGAAAAAAGACTAGCGGGGCCAAAGGAGCAGTACTTC	CASSEKRLAGPKEQYF
TRBV13	TRBJ2-7	NA	NA	TGTGCCAGCAGCGCGGGACGGAGTTACGAGCAGTACTTC	CASSAGRSYEQYF
TRBV28	TRBJ1-1	NA	NA	TGTGCCAGCAGTTTGGGCGGGGCAATCCCTGAAGCTTTCTTT	CASSLGGAIPEAFF
TRBV4-3	TRBJ2-1	NA	TRBD1	TGCGCCAGCAGCCTCGGACAGGGGGCGGGTGAGCAGTTCTTC	CASSLGQGAGEQFF
TRBV18	TRBJ1-6	NA	NA	TGTGCCAGCTCATCGGGCAGCGGGGATTCACCCCTCCACTTT	CASSSGSGDSPLHF
TRBV6-1	TRBJ1-1	NA	NA	TGTGCCAGCAGTGTCCAGACAGGGAACACTGAAGCTTTCTTT	CASSVQTGNTEAFF
TRBV7-9	TRBJ2-1	NA	TRBD2	TGTGCCAGCAGCTCCCAAGCGGGGAGCTCCTACAATGAGCAGTTCTTC	CASSSQAGSSYNEQFF
TRBV18	TRBJ1-1	NA	NA	TGTGCCAGCTCACCAAGCACGAACACTGAAGCTTTCTTT	CASSPSTNTEAFF
TRBV7-8	TRBJ2-1	NA	TRBD2	TGTGCCAGCAGCTTAGCGGGGGGGTCGGGGGTGAATGAGCAGTTCTTC	CASSLAGGSGVNEQFF
TRBV15	TRBJ2-7	NA	NA	TGTGCCACCAGCAGAGGCATCCTGACAAAGCAGTACTTC	CATSRGILTKQYF
TRBV6-6	TRBJ1-1	NA	NA	TGTGCCAGCACTCAAGAAGGGGCTGAAGCTTTCTTT	CASTQEGAEAFF
TRBV5-1	TRBJ2-3	few	NA	TGCGCCAGCAGCTTGTCGTCCCTCACAGATACGCAGTATTTT	CASSLSSLTDTQYF
TRBV5-1	TRBJ2-2	few	NA	TGCGCCAGCAGGCAGGTCGAACAGCTGTTTTTT	CASRQVEQLFF
TRBV7-2	TRBJ1-6	NA	NA	TGTGCCAGCAGCTTAGCAGGGGACAATTCACCCCTCAACTTT	CASSLAGDNSPLNF
TRBV29-1	TRBJ2-3	NA	NA	TGCAGCGCCAAAAGGGAGGGCACAGATACGCAGTATTTT	CSAKREGTDTQYF
TRBV5-4	TRBJ2-5	NA	TRBD1	TGTGCCAGCAGCCCGCGACAGGGGGGAAACCAAGAGACCCAGTACTTC	CASSPRQGGNQETQYF
TRBV29-1	TRBJ2-1	NA	NA	TGCAGCGTTGTACCCAGGTCCTACAATGAGCAGTTCTTC	CSVVPRSYNEQFF
TRBV25-1	TRBJ2-7	NA	NA	TGTGCCAGCAGTGAATGGACGGAGGGAAACGAGCAGTACTTC	CASSEWTEGNEQYF
TRBV19	TRBJ2-5	NA	NA	TGTGCCAGTAGTACCGGGTCTCAAGAGACCCAGTACTTC	CASSTGSQETQYF
TRBV5-4	TRBJ1-2	NA	NA	TGTGCCACCTCGGGAGAAACTAACTATGGCTACACCTTC	CATSGETNYGYTF
TRBV9	TRBJ1-2	NA	TRBD1	TGTGCCAGCAGCGCCGGACAGGGCCCCTATGGCTACACCTTC	CASSAGQGPYGYTF
TRBV5-1	TRBJ2-2	NA	TRBD1	TGCGCCAGCAGCTTGCCGGGACAGGGGGCGGCTGAGCTGTTTTTT	CASSLPGQGAAELFF
TRBV7-8	TRBJ2-1	NA	NA	TGTGCCAGCAGCTTAAGAAGTCTCGGAGTCTACAATGAGCAGTTCTTC	CASSLRSLGVYNEQFF
TRBV9	TRBJ2-3	NA	TRBD1	TGTGCCAGCGGCGAGCGGTCGGGACAGTTCACAGATACGCAGTATTTT	CASGERSGQFTDTQYF
TRBV27	TRBJ2-3	NA	TRBD2	TGTGCCAGCACCCCCTTCGGGGGGGGAACAGATACGCAGTATTTT	CASTPFGGGTDTQYF
TRBV2	TRBJ1-5	NA	TRBD1	TGTGCCAGCAGACTAACAGGGGATCAGCCCCAGCATTTT	CASRLTGDQPQHF
TRBV7-9	TRBJ1-2	NA	TRBD1	TGTGCCAGCAGCTTAGAAGGGACAGTCTATGGCTACACCTTC	CASSLEGTVYGYTF
TRBV5-6	TRBJ2-5	NA	TRBD1	TGTGCCAGCAGCCACGGACAGGTGAGGGAGACCCAGTACTTC	CASSHGQVRETQYF
TRBV4-2	TRBJ2-7	NA	NA	TGTGCCAGCAGCCAAGAACAAGAGACATCCTACGAGCAGTACTTC	CASSQEQETSYEQYF
TRBV5-6	TRBJ2-3	NA	NA	TGTGCCAGCAGCTTGGGTCAGGGAGGTTATACGCAGTATTTT	CASSLGQGGYTQYF
TRBV2	TRBJ2-2	NA	NA	TGTGCCAGCAGTCGTCTGAACACCGGGGAGCTGTTTTTT	CASSRLNTGELFF
TRBV7-2	TRBJ2-7	NA	TRBD2	TGTGCCAGCAGCTCCGGACTAGATTCCTACGAGCAGTACTTC	CASSSGLDSYEQYF
TRBV15	TRBJ2-2	NA	NA	TGTGCCACCAGCAGAGATCTCACCGGGGAGCTGTTTTTT	CATSRDLTGELFF
TRBV28	TRBJ1-1	NA	NA	TGTGCCAGCAGTTTCCCAGGGGCCCCTGAAGCTTTCTTT	CASSFPGAPEAFF
TRBV30	TRBJ2-7	NA	NA	TGTGCCTGGATGGTGAGGGTCAACGAGCAGTACTTC	CAWMVRVNEQYF
TRBV5-4	TRBJ2-7	NA	TRBD1	TGTGCCAGCAGCTTGGTGGACAGGGGACCTTACGAGCAGTACTTC	CASSLVDRGPYEQYF